These T cell receptor beta chains were read from a single sample in a study of shared clonotypes between healthy human individuals. Profiling relied on immunoSEQ multiplex PCR, and the TCRdb table lists in-frame clones only, not all of them. The data show about 680,000 clones, approximately 90% seen once. The sequencing sample was made of naive CD8+ T cells sorted from blood. These receptors originate from a man aged 25 to 40 in good health. CDR3s include the opening cysteine and the closing phenylalanine or tryptophan. D genes are given only for firm matches.

13	TRBV29-1	TRBJ1-2	TRBD1	CSAWTGRLYGYTF	TGCAGCGCTTGGACAGGGCGCCTGTATGGCTACACCTTC
14	TRBV27	TRBJ2-7	NA	CASSLYSYTREQYF	TGTGCCAGCAGTTTATATTCCTATACCCGCGAGCAGTACTTC
12	TRBV7-9	TRBJ2-1	NA	CASSLVENEQFF	TGTGCCAGCAGCTTAGTAGAGAATGAGCAGTTCTTC
13	TRBV6-1	TRBJ2-7	TRBD1	CASRDRGDPEQYF	TGTGCCAGCAGGGACAGGGGGGATCCCGAGCAGTACTTC
12	TRBV16	TRBJ1-5	NA	CASSRDGSRQHF	TGTGCCAGCAGCCGCGATGGGTCCCGCCAGCATTTT
14	TRBV19	TRBJ2-7	NA	CASSPGTGSYEQYF	TGTGCCAGTAGTCCCGGGACTGGCTCCTACGAGCAGTACTTC
15	TRBV5-1	TRBJ2-7	TRBD2	CASSLYGTSPGEQYF	TGCGCCAGCAGCTTGTATGGGACTAGCCCCGGGGAGCAGTACTTC
15	TRBV6-5	TRBJ1-4	NA	CASSFKGGQNEKLFF	TGTGCCAGCAGCTTCAAGGGGGGGCAAAATGAAAAACTGTTTTTT
12	TRBV6-1	TRBJ2-1	NA	CASTKPYNEQFF	TGTGCCAGCACTAAGCCCTACAATGAGCAGTTCTTC
16	TRBV5-1	TRBJ2-7	TRBD1	CASSLGSGQGAYEQYF	TGCGCCAGCAGCTTGGGGTCGGGACAGGGGGCCTACGAGCAGTACTTC
14	TRBV28	TRBJ1-1	NA	CASSLRNSVTEAFF	TGTGCCAGCAGTTTAAGGAATTCGGTCACTGAAGCTTTCTTT
15	TRBV30	TRBJ2-7	NA	CAWSVGRGPHYEQYF	TGTGCCTGGAGTGTAGGGCGGGGGCCGCACTACGAGCAGTACTTC
16	TRBV19	TRBJ1-4	NA	CASSWRRVATNEKLFF	TGTGCCAGTAGTTGGCGCCGCGTGGCAACTAATGAAAAACTGTTTTTT
16	TRBV4-1	TRBJ2-6	NA	CASSQVVNSGANVLTF	TGCGCCAGCAGCCAAGTTGTGAACTCTGGGGCCAACGTCCTGACTTTC
16	TRBV6-6	TRBJ2-3	TRBD1	CASSYWAGQEADTQYF	TGTGCCAGCAGTTACTGGGCCGGACAGGAGGCAGATACGCAGTATTTT
13	TRBV7-9	TRBJ2-7	NA	CASSFRGNYEQYF	TGTGCCAGCAGCTTCAGGGGTAACTACGAGCAGTACTTC
16	TRBV9	TRBJ2-3	TRBD1	CASSERGQGLTDTQYF	TGTGCCAGCAGCGAGCGGGGACAGGGGTTAACAGATACGCAGTATTTT
15	TRBV9	TRBJ2-1	NA	CASSAPRGRHNEQFF	TGTGCCAGCAGCGCCCCCCGGGGGCGTCACAATGAGCAGTTCTTC
13	TRBV2	TRBJ2-7	NA	CASRLVDSYEQYF	TGTGCCAGCAGGCTAGTAGACTCCTACGAGCAGTACTTC
14	TRBV9	TRBJ2-6	NA	CASSVAGLTNVLTF	TGTGCCAGCAGCGTAGCCGGGCTGACCAACGTCCTGACTTTC
15	TRBV2	TRBJ1-1	NA	CASSETDGANTEAFF	TGTGCCAGCAGTGAAACAGACGGTGCGAACACTGAAGCTTTCTTT
15	TRBV4-1	TRBJ2-3	NA	CASSQEQGQGDTQYF	TGCGCCAGCAGCCAAGAACAGGGCCAGGGGGATACGCAGTATTTT
13	TRBV27	TRBJ2-1	NA	CASSSKDSNEQFF	TGTGCCAGCAGTTCGAAGGACTCGAATGAGCAGTTCTTC
13	TRBV25-1	TRBJ1-4	NA	CASSTGSNEKLFF	TGTGCCAGCAGTACAGGGTCGAATGAAAAACTGTTTTTT
16	TRBV7-9	TRBJ2-1	TRBD2	CASSLARTSGDNEQFF	TGTGCCAGCAGCTTAGCGCGGACTAGCGGGGACAATGAGCAGTTCTTC
15	TRBV7-9	TRBJ2-5	NA	CASSPEGEAQETQYF	TGTGCCAGCAGCCCAGAAGGGGAGGCCCAAGAGACCCAGTACTTC
15	TRBV6-5	TRBJ2-1	TRBD2	CASSFGLADYNEQFF	TGTGCCAGCAGTTTTGGACTAGCGGATTACAATGAGCAGTTCTTC
14	TRBV6-6	TRBJ1-2	NA	CASSYSSPNYGYTF	TGTGCCAGCAGTTACTCCTCACCCAACTATGGCTACACCTTC
15	TRBV28	TRBJ2-7	TRBD1	CASSPGQGGAYEQYF	TGTGCCAGCAGTCCCGGACAGGGTGGGGCCTACGAGCAGTACTTC
13	TRBV13	TRBJ2-1	TRBD2	CASSLTSLNEQFF	TGTGCCAGCAGCCTGACTAGCCTGAATGAGCAGTTCTTC
15	TRBV9	TRBJ2-5	TRBD1	CASSVAGGREETQYF	TGTGCCAGCAGCGTAGCAGGGGGCAGGGAAGAGACCCAGTACTTC